The clone carrying this T cell receptor beta chain was seen once. This entry comes from a study of blood T cell repertoires in COVID-19. Study-level background: Acute-phase and convalescent COVID-19 samples originated in the United States, Italy and Spain.

CDR1 SGHTS and CDR2 YDEGEE come from the germline V gene. J gave up 3 bases and V 4 bases, and 3 bases lay outside the gene matches. The CDR3 extends over 14 amino acids. Clinical history as reported by participants underpinned cohort assignment. Only in-frame clones appear in the TCRdb table, and some are missing; sequencing was by immunoSEQ multiplex PCR. The data show 130,000 or so clones, around 84% seen once. The chain is built from TRBV5-8 and TRBJ2-7; 11 nucleotides agree with TRBD2. The source is a man aged 40-55 years with acute COVID-19. Sequencing input: PBMCs or T cells enriched from blood (not recorded which). Here the CDR3 reads CASSNLAGGYEQYF. In nucleotides, the CDR3 is TGTGCCAGCAGCAATCTAGCGGGAGGCTACGAGCAGTACTTC.